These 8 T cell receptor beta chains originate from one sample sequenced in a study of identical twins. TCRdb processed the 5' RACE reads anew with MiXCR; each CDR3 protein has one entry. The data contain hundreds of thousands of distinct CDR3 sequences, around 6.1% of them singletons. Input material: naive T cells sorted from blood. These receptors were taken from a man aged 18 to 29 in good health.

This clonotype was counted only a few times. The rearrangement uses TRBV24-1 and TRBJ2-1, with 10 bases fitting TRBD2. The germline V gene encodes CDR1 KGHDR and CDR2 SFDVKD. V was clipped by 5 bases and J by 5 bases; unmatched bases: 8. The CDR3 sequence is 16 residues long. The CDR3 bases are TGTGCCACCAGTGCTAATCTAGCGGGAGTGGACAATGAGCAGTTCTTC. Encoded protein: CATSANLAGVDNEQFF.

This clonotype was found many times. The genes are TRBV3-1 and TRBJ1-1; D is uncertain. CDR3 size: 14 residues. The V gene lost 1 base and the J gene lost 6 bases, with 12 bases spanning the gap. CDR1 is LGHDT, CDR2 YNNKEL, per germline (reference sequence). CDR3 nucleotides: TGTGCCAGCAGCCAAGGTACGTCGATAGCTGAAGCTTTCTTT. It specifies CASSQGTSIAEAFF. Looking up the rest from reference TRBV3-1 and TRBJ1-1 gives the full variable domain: DTAVSQTPKYLVTQMGNDKSIKCEQNLGHDTMYWYKQDSKKFLKIMFSYNNKELIINETVPNRFSPKSPDKAHLNLHINSLELGDSAVYFCASSQGTSIAEAFFGQGTRLTVV.

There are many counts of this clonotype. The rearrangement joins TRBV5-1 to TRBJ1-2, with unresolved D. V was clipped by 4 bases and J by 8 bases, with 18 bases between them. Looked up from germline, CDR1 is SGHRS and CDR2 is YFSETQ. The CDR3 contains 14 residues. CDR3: CASSPRASGEGYTF. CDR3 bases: TGCGCCAGCAGCCCACGGGCCAGTGGGGAAGGCTACACCTTC. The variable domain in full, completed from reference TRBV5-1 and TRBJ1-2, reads KAGVTQTPRYLIKTRGQQVTLSCSPISGHRSVSWYQQTPGQGLQFLFEYFSETQRNKGNFPGRFSGRQFSNSRSEMNVSTLELGDSALYLCASSPRASGEGYTFGSGTRLTVV.

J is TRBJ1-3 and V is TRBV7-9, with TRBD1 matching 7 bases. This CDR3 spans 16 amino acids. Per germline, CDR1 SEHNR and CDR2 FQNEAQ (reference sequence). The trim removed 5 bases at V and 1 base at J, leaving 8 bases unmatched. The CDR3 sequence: CASSPSRGQSGNTIYF. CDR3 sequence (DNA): TGTGCCAGCAGCCCGAGTAGGGGGCAATCTGGAAACACCATATATTTT.

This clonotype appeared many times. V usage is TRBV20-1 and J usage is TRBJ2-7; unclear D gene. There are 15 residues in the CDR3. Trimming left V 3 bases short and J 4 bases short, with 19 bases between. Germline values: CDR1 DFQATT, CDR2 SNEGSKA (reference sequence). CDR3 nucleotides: TGCAGTGCTAGTAATAGACTTCTCAACTTATACGAGCAGTACTTC. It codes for CSASNRLLNLYEQYF.

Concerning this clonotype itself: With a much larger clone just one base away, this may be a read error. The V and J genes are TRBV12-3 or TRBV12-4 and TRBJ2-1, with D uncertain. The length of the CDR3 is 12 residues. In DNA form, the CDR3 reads TGTGCCAGCAGTTCCCGCTTAAATGACCAGTTCTTC. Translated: CASSSRLNDQFF.

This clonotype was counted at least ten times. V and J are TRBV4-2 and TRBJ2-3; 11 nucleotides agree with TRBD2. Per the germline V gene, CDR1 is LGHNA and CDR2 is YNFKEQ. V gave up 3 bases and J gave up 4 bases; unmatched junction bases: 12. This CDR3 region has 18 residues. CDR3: CASSQEQTSGMSSDTQYF. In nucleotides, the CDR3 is TGTGCCAGCAGCCAGGAACAGACTAGCGGGATGAGTTCAGATACGCAGTATTTT.

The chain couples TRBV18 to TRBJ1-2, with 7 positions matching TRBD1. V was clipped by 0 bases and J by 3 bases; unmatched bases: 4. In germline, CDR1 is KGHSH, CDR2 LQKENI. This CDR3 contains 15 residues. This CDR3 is CASSPPAGGHYGYTF. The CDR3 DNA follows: TGTGCCAGCTCACCACCGGCAGGGGGTCACTATGGCTACACCTTC.